This TCR beta chain was sequenced in a study of T cell responses to AZD1222 COVID-19 vaccine. This clone has only a few counts. The CDR3 covers 12 residues. The V and J ends lost 2 bases and 7 bases respectively, with 5 bases between them. Produced via immunoSEQ multiplex PCR; TCRdb's table is partial and in-frame only. The repertoire holds fewer than 80,000 clones, with 70% to 80% as singletons. The receptor was isolated from an adult in good health. The sample was peripheral blood, taken on day 0 of MenACWY control vaccination. The J gene is TRBJ1-4, the V gene TRBV12-3 or TRBV12-4; D not resolved. This chain's CDR3 is CASSLPSEKLFF. The CDR3 region has the DNA TGTGCCAGCAGTTTACCCAGTGAAAAACTGTTTTTT.